One and the same sample provided the 30 T cell receptor beta chains below, sequenced in a study of identical twins. Via MiXCR, TCRdb re-called the 5' RACE reads, giving one row per CDR3 protein. This sample has 1.5 million to 2 million distinct CDR3 sequences, with about 32% found just once. Sequences were obtained from cord blood. The receptors shown here come from a newborn girl in good health.

This clonotype has only a few counts. The V and J genes are TRBV20-1 and TRBJ1-6; perhaps TRBD1 as D (6 bases). The CDR3 loop spans 17 amino acids. Trimming took 6 bases from V and 5 from J, leaving 23 bases between them. Germline V gene sequence: CDR1 DFQATT, CDR2 SNEGSKA (reference sequence). The CDR3 nucleotides are TGCAGTGCCCCGAAACCTACAGGGTCGGTTGATAATTCACCCCTCCACTTT. Its protein product is CSAPKPTGSVDNSPLHF.

The chain recombines TRBV10-3 with TRBJ1-1; 9 positions agree with TRBD1. CDR3 size: 14 residues. Germline trimming cut 6 bases from V and 5 bases from J; bases unmatched to any gene: 7. CDR1 ENHRY and CDR2 SYGVKD come from the germline V gene. The CDR3 nucleotides read TGTGCCATCAGCCCCGGGACAGGGCGGACTGAAGCTTTCTTT. The encoded protein is CAISPGTGRTEAFF.

CDR3 loop: CASSLIRGANEKLFF. The CDR3 DNA follows: TGCGCCAGCAGCTTGATTAGGGGGGCTAATGAAAAACTGTTTTTT. The chain couples TRBV5-1 to TRBJ1-4; weak D call: TRBD1 (6 bases). Trimming took 1 base from V and 3 from J, leaving 10 bases between them. Per germline, CDR1 SGHRS and CDR2 YFSETQ. This CDR3 comprises 15 residues.

In the case of this clonotype: The junction does not match germline at one end; this may be a read error. J is TRBJ1-1 and V is TRBV9, with D hard to call. Germline V gene data show CDR1 as SGDLS and CDR2 as YYNGEE. CDR3 length: 15 amino acids. CDR3 coding DNA: TGTGCCGGCAGCGTAGCCGGGGAGGAGGACACTGAAGCTTTCTTT. Amino acid sequence: CAGSVAGEEDTEAFF.

About this clonotype itself: A much larger clone sits a single nucleotide away, making a read error possible. The rearrangement joins TRBV29-1 to TRBJ2-4; TRBD1 is a possible D gene (5 bases). Germline lookup yields CDR1 SQVTM and CDR2 ANQGSEA. This CDR3 has 14 residues. The CDR3 is CSVTHSQAKDIQYF. In DNA, the CDR3 is TGCAGCGTCACCCATTCACAGGCCAAAGACATTCAGTACTTC.

This clonotype was detected ten times or more. V gene TRBV12-3 or TRBV12-4 combines with J gene TRBJ1-2, with a weak D call TRBD1 (6 bases). V gave up 4 bases and J gave up 1 base, with 16 bases separating them. The CDR3 runs to 16 residues. Here the CDR3 reads CASSYSGTFVNYGYTF. The CDR3 DNA sequence: TGTGCCAGCAGTTACTCCGGGACATTCGTTAACTATGGCTACACCTTC.

This clonotype was detected a few times. A junction end diverges from the germline sequence, so it may reflect a read error. The chain employs TRBV7-7 and TRBJ2-3; tentative D call: TRBD2 (5 bases). Germline values: CDR1 SSHAT, CDR2 FNYEAQ (reference sequence). There are 14 residues in the CDR3. CDR3 coding DNA: TGTGCTAGCAGCTTAAGAAGGACTTCAGATACGCAGTATTTT. It translates to CASSLRRTSDTQYF.

This clonotype was detected many times. The chain combines TRBV28 with TRBJ2-7; perhaps TRBD2 as D (6 bases). This CDR3 is 14 amino acids long. V was pared by 0 bases and J by 0 bases, with 6 bases between. Germline assignment: CDR1 MDHEN and CDR2 SYDVKM. DNA for the CDR3: TGTGCCAGCAGTTTATGGGACTACTCCTACGAGCAGTACTTC. This codes for CASSLWDYSYEQYF.

This clonotype was detected only a few times. The chain's CDR3 is CATRTPGQLMNTEAFF. CDR3 coding DNA: TGTGCCACTCGAACCCCGGGACAGCTTATGAACACTGAAGCTTTCTTT. This rearrangement joins TRBV28 to TRBJ1-1; 7 nucleotides line up with TRBD1. The V and J ends lost 10 bases and 0 bases, in that order; junction bases with no gene match: 14. The germline V gene has CDR1 MDHEN and CDR2 SYDVKM. The CDR3 is made up of 16 amino acids.

The rearrangement joins TRBV28 to TRBJ2-3; 8 bases map to TRBD2. Germline V gene data show CDR1 as MDHEN and CDR2 as SYDVKM. The CDR3 loop spans 13 amino acids. V shed 7 bases, J shed 5 bases, and the junction held 5 bases outside the gene matches. This CDR3 is CASTSGSEDTQYF. The DNA for the CDR3 is TGTGCCAGCACCAGCGGGAGTGAAGATACGCAGTATTTT.

This clonotype occurred a few times. This chain uses TRBV5-1 with TRBJ2-7; 10 nucleotides agree with TRBD2. The germline V gene has CDR1 SGHRS and CDR2 YFSETQ. V lost 7 bases and J lost 5; bases outside the gene matches: 9. There are 14 residues in the CDR3. The CDR3, as DNA: TGCGCCAGCGCTTTTAGCGGGAGGTCTGACGAGCAGTACTTC. Amino acid sequence: CASAFSGRSDEQYF.

V usage is TRBV7-2 and J usage is TRBJ2-7; either TRBD1 or TRBD2 may fit D (5 bases each). The CDR3 has 14 residues. CDR1 and CDR2 from the germline V gene are SGHTA and FQGNSA. Trimming cost V 5 bases and J 2 bases, with 13 bases left between them. In DNA, the CDR3 is TGTGCCAGCAGCCTCCTCTGGGGGACCTACGAGCAGTACTTC. Translated, it gives CASSLLWGTYEQYF.

The sample holds many counts of this clonotype. The CDR3 bases are TGTGCCATCAGTGAGTCGGTAGACTACACCTTC. The encoded protein is CAISESVDYTF. The chain joins TRBV10-3 to TRBJ1-2; D uncertain. Germline loops: CDR1 ENHRY, CDR2 SYGVKD. The CDR3 spans 11 residues. The germline V and J ends were trimmed by 0 bases and 10 bases, with 6 bases remaining between them.

The chain combines TRBV9 with TRBJ1-2; no definite D call. Germline CDR1 reads SGDLS; CDR2 reads YYNGEE. The CDR3 is made up of 12 amino acids. The ends were cut back, 0 bases at V and 7 bases at J, with 7 bases in the middle. The CDR3 DNA is TGTGCCAGCAGCGTAGGAGGGTTTGGCTACACCTTC. It translates to CASSVGGFGYTF.

As regards this clonotype: At one end the junction does not follow the germline gene, possibly because of a read error. The V and J genes are TRBV12-3 or TRBV12-4 and TRBJ2-7, with no clear D. This CDR3 is built from 11 residues. CDR3 DNA: TGTGCCAGCAGTCCTCCGGGCGAGCGGTACTTC. It yields the protein CASSPPGERYF.

On this clonotype itself: One end of the junction is discordant with germline, which a read error may explain. J is TRBJ2-3 and V is TRBV2; 8 positions match TRBD2. Germline-derived CDR1 and CDR2 are SNHLY and FYNNEI. There are 14 residues in the CDR3. The CDR3 DNA sequence: TGTGCCAGCAATGAAGCTCTAGCGGGAGATACGCAGTATTTT. Translation: CASNEALAGDTQYF.

This clonotype was picked up a small number of times. This chain joins TRBV29-1 and TRBJ1-4; a possible D gene is TRBD1 (5 bases). V was cut by 3 bases and J by 7 bases, with 15 bases left in between. CDR3 length equals 14 residues. The germline CDR1 and CDR2 sequences are SQVTM and ANQGSEA. CDR3 amino acids: CSVEEKGRGEKLFF. As DNA, the CDR3 is TGCAGCGTTGAGGAGAAAGGGAGGGGTGAAAAACTGTTTTTT.

The rearrangement uses TRBV4-1 and TRBJ2-1; TRBD2 might be the D (5 bases). V was pared by 2 bases and J by 4 bases, with 12 bases between. Germline loops: CDR1 MGHRA, CDR2 YSYEKL. This CDR3 has 15 amino acids. CDR3 protein: CASSQYPSPYNEQFF. In nucleotides, the CDR3 is TGCGCCAGCAGCCAATATCCTAGCCCATACAATGAGCAGTTCTTC.

The chain uses TRBV7-2 and TRBJ2-5; maybe TRBD2 (5 bases). The CDR3 has 15 residues. CDR1 is SGHTA and CDR2 is FQGNSA in the germline V gene. Trimming left V 6 bases short and J 11 bases short, with 25 bases between. The CDR3 region is CASSPLGSAGSEQYF. The CDR3 nucleotides are TGTGCCAGCAGTCCACTAGGTTCGGCTGGGAGTGAGCAGTACTTC.

The chain employs TRBV10-3 and TRBJ2-5; the D gene is possibly TRBD1 (6 bases). The V and J ends lost 5 bases and 0 bases respectively, with 10 bases between them. The CDR3 runs to 14 residues. Per the germline V gene, CDR1 is ENHRY and CDR2 is SYGVKD. The CDR3 bases are TGTGCCATCAGTCGCCGGACAGACCAAGAGACCCAGTACTTC. Its protein product is CAISRRTDQETQYF.

This clonotype was counted many times. The CDR3 region is CASSQADYGYTF. CDR3 nucleotides: TGTGCCAGCAGCCAAGCCGACTATGGCTACACCTTC. The chain links TRBV14 to TRBJ1-2, with D unclear. CDR1 is SGHDN, CDR2 FVKESK, per germline. This CDR3 contains 12 residues. The V end lost 1 base, the J end lost 3 bases, and 3 bases lay between the germline ends.

As for this clonotype: A much larger clone lies a single base off, so this may be a read error. J is TRBJ1-5 and V is TRBV10-3, with TRBD1 as a possible D gene (5 bases). The length of the CDR3 is 16 residues. CDR1 and CDR2 (germline): ENHRY, SYGVKD. CDR3 nucleotides: TGTGCCACCAGTGACCACCGGGGGAAGGTCAATCAGCCCCAGCATTTT. This translates into CATSDHRGKVNQPQHF.

The genes are TRBV20-1 and TRBJ2-7; D is unclear. The CDR3 has 14 residues. V was clipped by 0 bases and J by 6 bases, with 15 bases between them. In germline, CDR1 is DFQATT, CDR2 SNEGSKA (reference sequence). The CDR3 reads CSARDRGSASEQYF. In DNA form, the CDR3 reads TGCAGTGCTAGAGATCGCGGCTCGGCCTCCGAGCAGTACTTC.

V is TRBV9 and J is TRBJ2-5; D not resolved. Trimming removed 0 bases from V and 2 bases from J, with 5 bases in between. This CDR3 has 13 residues. Germline-derived CDR1 and CDR2 are SGDLS and YYNGEE. DNA of the CDR3: TGTGCCAGCAGCGTAGTCCCTCAAGAGACCCAGTACTTC. Translated: CASSVVPQETQYF.

The chain employs TRBV20-1 and TRBJ2-5; 7 bases map to TRBD2. The CDR3 consists of 14 residues. Germline CDR1 reads DFQATT; CDR2 reads SNEGSKA (reference sequence). V lost 6 bases, J lost 1 base, and 8 bases stayed unmatched. In nucleotides, the CDR3 is TGCAGTGCCCCAATCGGGGGGACCCAAGAGACCCAGTACTTC. It translates to CSAPIGGTQETQYF.

The chain combines TRBV18 with TRBJ2-5; D tentatively reads TRBD1 or TRBD2 (5 bases each). The CDR3 is 15 residues long. The germline V gene has CDR1 KGHSH and CDR2 LQKENI. V was shortened by 3 bases and J by 11 bases, with 22 bases between the two germline ends. In DNA, the CDR3 is TGTGCCAGCTCACCTTCCGGGACCGTTGCCGGAGAGCAGTACTTC. Translated: CASSPSGTVAGEQYF.

This clonotype has more than one count but fewer than ten. The V and J genes are TRBV5-1 and TRBJ2-3; 7 bases agree with TRBD2. The CDR3 has 16 residues. Germline CDR1 SGHRS, CDR2 YFSETQ. V shed 0 bases, J shed 4 bases, and the junction held 8 bases outside the gene matches. The DNA for the CDR3 is TGCGCCAGCAGCTTGGGTCTAGCGGCGGGGCCAGATACGCAGTATTTT. Translation: CASSLGLAAGPDTQYF.

As regards this clonotype: The junction does not match germline at one end; this may be a read error. The chain links TRBV10-3 to TRBJ1-2; 7 positions agree with TRBD1. In germline, CDR1 is ENHRY, CDR2 SYGVKD. The CDR3 runs to 15 residues. The CDR3 nucleotides read TGTGCCGTCAGTGAGGGGACAGCCGAAGGGTATGGCTACACCTTC. This encodes CAVSEGTAEGYGYTF.

The V call is TRBV12-3 or TRBV12-4, the J call TRBJ2-3, with D possibly called TRBD1 or TRBD2 (6 bases each). The V end was cut by 5 bases, the J end by 13 bases, with 22 bases between. The CDR3 has 14 residues. CDR3 DNA sequence: TGTGCCAGCAGTAAGAGGGGGGAAGCAGATGCGGAGTATTTT. This encodes CASSKRGEADAEYF.

This clonotype occurred once. One junction end does not reproduce the germline sequence, and a read error may be involved. V gene TRBV15 combines with J gene TRBJ2-3; 14 bases match TRBD2. The CDR3 has 17 residues. CDR1 LNHNV and CDR2 YYDKDF come from the germline V gene (reference sequence). In nucleotides, the CDR3 is TGTGCCACCAGCAGAGTTGGGACTAGCGGGAGCATAGATACGCAGTATTTT. Residues: CATSRVGTSGSIDTQYF. The full variable domain, rest sourced from reference TRBV15 and TRBJ2-3, is DAMVIQNPRYQVTQFGKPVTLSCSQTLNHNVMYWYQQKSSQAPKLLFHYYDKDFNNEADTPDNFQSRRPNTSFCFLDIRSPGLGDTAMYLCATSRVGTSGSIDTQYFGPGTRLTVL.